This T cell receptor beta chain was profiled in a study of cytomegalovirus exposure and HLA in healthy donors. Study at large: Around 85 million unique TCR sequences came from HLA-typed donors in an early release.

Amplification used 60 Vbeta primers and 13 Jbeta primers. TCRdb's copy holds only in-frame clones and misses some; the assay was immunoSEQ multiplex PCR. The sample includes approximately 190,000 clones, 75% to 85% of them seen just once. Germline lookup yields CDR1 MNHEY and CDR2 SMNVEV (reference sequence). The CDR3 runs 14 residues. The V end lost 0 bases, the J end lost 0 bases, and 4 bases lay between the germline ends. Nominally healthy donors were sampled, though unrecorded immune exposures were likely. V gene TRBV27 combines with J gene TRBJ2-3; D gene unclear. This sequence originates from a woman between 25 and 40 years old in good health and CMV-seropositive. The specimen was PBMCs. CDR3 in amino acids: CASSLSYSTDTQYF. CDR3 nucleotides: TGTGCCAGCAGTTTATCATATAGCACAGATACGCAGTATTTT.